This TCR beta chain stems from a study of regulatory dendritic cells for organ transplantation. The data were produced by immunoSEQ multiplex PCR, yet TCRdb's version contains in-frame clones alone and is incomplete. The sample consists of more than 10,000 clones, less than 80% of them appearing once. The germline gives CDR1 SGHAT, CDR2 FQNNGV. V lost 0 bases to trimming and J lost 2 bases; unmatched junction nucleotides: 2. The CDR3 loop spans 16 amino acids. Allogeneic regulatory or mature dendritic cells were co-cultured for four to six days with CFSE-labeled sorted T cells at 1:10. As concerns this clone: Antigen specificity is unknown.

This receptor was obtained from a human donor in good health. The chain employs TRBV11-2 and TRBJ2-3; 10 nucleotides match TRBD2. What was sequenced was naive CD8+ T cells from blood cultured with dendritic cells. Indicated subset: CD45RA+ naive T cells. The CDR3: CASSLEAGGVTDTQYF. Here the CDR3 DNA reads TGTGCCAGCAGCTTAGAAGCGGGGGGGGTCACAGATACGCAGTATTTT.